The next 8 T cell receptor beta chains were all read from a single sample in a study of T cells in Graves' hyperthyroidism and ophthalmopathy (dated by TCRdb to between 2018 and 2021). Library preparation employed multiplex PCR. TCRdb records Illumina HiSeq 2000 as the sequencer. Amplification of TCR beta CDR3 regions was carried out from RNA transcripts. The first round of RT-PCR for the TCR CDR3 was performed with the HTBI primer set and the Qiagen OneStep RT-PCR kit. TCRdb trimmed the raw reads at Q25, called clones with MiXCR and kept productive beta chains. Rows with one shared CDR3 protein collapse into an entry with the most common genes and DNA. In this sample the table shows approximately 600,000 distinct CDR3 sequences, less than 25% of which occur a single time. Together, the top ten hold 30% to 40% of the sample. Sequencing used blood. The receptors stem from a man aged 30 to 39 with Graves' ophthalmopathy.

This clonotype was recorded a few times. An end of the junction differs from the germline gene, which may be a read error. The chain links TRBV27 to TRBJ2-1, with 7 nucleotides matching TRBD2. CDR3 length equals 13 residues. CDR1 MNHEY and CDR2 SMNVEV come from the germline V gene (reference sequence). As DNA, the CDR3 is TGTGCCTCCACCGGGACTAACTACAATGAGCAGTCCTTC. Its translation: CASTGTNYNEQSF.

In this sample, this clonotype turned up many times. The chain links TRBV7-9 to TRBJ2-3; D gene uncertain. The V end lost 6 bases, the J end lost 4 bases, and 17 bases lay between the germline ends. This CDR3 contains 15 residues. CDR1 is SEHNR and CDR2 is FQNEAQ in the germline V gene (reference sequence). The CDR3 nucleotides read TGTGCCAGCAGTCCTAATAGAGGTTGGCCAGATACGCAGTATTTT. It specifies CASSPNRGWPDTQYF.

V gene TRBV9 combines with J gene TRBJ2-3, with 7 nucleotides matching TRBD2. V shed 0 bases, J shed 4 bases, and the junction held 2 bases outside the gene matches. Germline lookup yields CDR1 SGDLS and CDR2 YYNGEE. The CDR3 consists of 14 residues. The CDR3 region is CASSVAGLADTQYF. Here the CDR3 DNA reads TGTGCCAGCAGCGTAGCTGGACTAGCAGATACGCAGTATTTT.

The CDR3 bases are TGTGCCTGGAGTTCTGACAGCTCTGGAAACACCATATATTTT. Translating it yields CAWSSDSSGNTIYF. The genes are TRBV30 and TRBJ1-3, with TRBD1 as a possible D gene (5 bases). From germline, CDR1 is GTSNPN and CDR2 SVGIG (reference sequence). The CDR3 length is 14 residues. Trimming left V 2 bases short and J 0 bases short, with 8 bases between.

This clonotype was seen ten or more times. The CDR3 sequence: CASSSPSNGLAGADTQYF. DNA for the CDR3: TGTGCCAGCAGTTCTCCGAGCAATGGACTAGCGGGAGCAGATACGCAGTATTTT. The V call is TRBV28, the J call TRBJ2-3, with TRBD2 matching over 13 bases. Germline-derived CDR1 and CDR2 are MDHEN and SYDVKM. The J segment lost 4 bases and the V segment lost 4 bases, leaving 11 bases of the junction unmatched. The CDR3 is made up of 18 amino acids.

This clonotype was counted between two and nine times. This chain joins TRBV6-2 or TRBV6-3 and TRBJ2-7, with D maybe TRBD1 (5 bases). The germline V gene encodes CDR1 MNHEY and CDR2 SVGEGT. The V and J ends lost 4 bases and 3 bases respectively, with 13 bases between them. The CDR3 sequence is 14 residues long. CDR3 in amino acids: CASSLGATLYEQYF. The CDR3 bases are TGTGCCAGCAGTTTAGGGGCAACCCTCTACGAGCAGTACTTC.

The rearrangement links TRBV5-1 to TRBJ2-4; TRBD1 might be the D (6 bases). CDR3 size: 12 residues. Germline CDR1 and CDR2: SGHRS and YFSETQ. The V end was cut by 4 bases, the J end by 9 bases, with 11 bases between. The CDR3 loop reads CASSLQGSIQYF. Written as DNA, the CDR3 is TGCGCCAGCAGCCTACAGGGTAGCATTCAGTACTTC.

This clonotype was seen a few times. The CDR3, as DNA: TGTGCCAGCAGGTCGAACCGGGACAGGCTGTTCTTC. This gives the protein CASRSNRDRLFF. The chain recombines TRBV11-2 with TRBJ2-1, with TRBD1 identical over 8 bases. In germline, CDR1 is SGHAT, CDR2 FQNNGV. Losses at the gene ends were 6 bases for V and 15 bases for J; bases not matched to a gene: 10. This CDR3 region has 12 residues.